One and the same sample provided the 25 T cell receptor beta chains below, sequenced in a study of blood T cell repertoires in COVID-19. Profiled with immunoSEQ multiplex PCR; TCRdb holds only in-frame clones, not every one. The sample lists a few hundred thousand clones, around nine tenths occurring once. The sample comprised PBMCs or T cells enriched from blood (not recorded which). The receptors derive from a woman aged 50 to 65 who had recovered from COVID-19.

The CDR3 loop is CASMEGNSPLHF. CDR3 DNA: TGTGCCAGCATGGAGGGGAACTCACCCCTCCACTTT. The chain uses TRBV27 and TRBJ1-6, with D perhaps matching TRBD1 (5 bases). Germline CDR1 is MNHEY and CDR2 is SMNVEV (reference sequence). The germline V and J ends were trimmed by 7 bases and 10 bases, with 11 bases remaining between them. The CDR3 is 12 amino acids.

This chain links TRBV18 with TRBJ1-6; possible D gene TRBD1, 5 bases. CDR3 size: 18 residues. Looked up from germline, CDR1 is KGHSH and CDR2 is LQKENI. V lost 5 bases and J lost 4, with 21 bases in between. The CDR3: CASSTIPPGLGYNSPLHF. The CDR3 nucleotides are TGTGCCAGCTCAACCATACCCCCAGGGCTTGGGTATAATTCACCCCTCCACTTT.

CDR3: CASSLDAGTGSFKETQYF. In DNA form, the CDR3 reads TGTGCCAGCAGCTTAGACGCCGGGACAGGGAGTTTCAAAGAGACCCAGTACTTC. The chain joins TRBV11-2 to TRBJ2-5, with TRBD1 identical over 9 bases. With 0 bases clipped from V and 3 bases from J, the junction kept 11 bases outside the gene matches. The CDR3 extends over 18 amino acids. The germline V gene encodes CDR1 SGHAT and CDR2 FQNNGV.

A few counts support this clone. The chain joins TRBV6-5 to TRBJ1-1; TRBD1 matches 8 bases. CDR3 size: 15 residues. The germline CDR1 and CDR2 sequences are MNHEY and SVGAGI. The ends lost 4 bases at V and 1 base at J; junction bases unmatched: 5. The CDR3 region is CASSSWTGRNTEAFF. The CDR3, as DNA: TGTGCCAGCAGTTCCTGGACAGGGAGGAACACTGAAGCTTTCTTT.

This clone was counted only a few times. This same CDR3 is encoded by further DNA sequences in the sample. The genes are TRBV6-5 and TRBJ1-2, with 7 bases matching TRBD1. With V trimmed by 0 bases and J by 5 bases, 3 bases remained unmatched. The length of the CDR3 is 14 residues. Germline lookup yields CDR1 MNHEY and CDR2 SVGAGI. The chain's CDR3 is CASSYSQGGYGYTF. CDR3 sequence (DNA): TGTGCCAGCAGTTACTCCCAGGGGGGTTATGGCTACACCTTC.

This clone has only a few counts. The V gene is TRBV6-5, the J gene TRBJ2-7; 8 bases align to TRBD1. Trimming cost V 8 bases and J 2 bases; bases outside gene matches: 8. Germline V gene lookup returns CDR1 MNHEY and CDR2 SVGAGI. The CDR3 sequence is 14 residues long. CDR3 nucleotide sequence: TGTGCCAGCCTGGGTGACAGGGGACCCTACGAGCAGTACTTC. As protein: CASLGDRGPYEQYF.

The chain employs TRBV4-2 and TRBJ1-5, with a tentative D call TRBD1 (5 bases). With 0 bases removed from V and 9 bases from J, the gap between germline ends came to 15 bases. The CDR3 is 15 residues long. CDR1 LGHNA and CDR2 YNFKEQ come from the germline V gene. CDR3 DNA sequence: TGTGCCAGCAGCCAAGATTCGGGGGTTAGTACGCCCCAGCATTTT. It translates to CASSQDSGVSTPQHF.

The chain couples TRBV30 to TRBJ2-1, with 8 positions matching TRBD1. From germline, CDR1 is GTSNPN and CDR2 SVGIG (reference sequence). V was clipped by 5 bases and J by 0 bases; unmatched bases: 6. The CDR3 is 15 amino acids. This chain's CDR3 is CAWSTGASSYNEQFF. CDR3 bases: TGTGCCTGGTCGACAGGGGCCAGCTCCTACAATGAGCAGTTCTTC. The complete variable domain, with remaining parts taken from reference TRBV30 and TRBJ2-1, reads SQTIHQWPATLVQPVGSPLSLECTVEGTSNPNLYWYRQAAGRGLQLLFYSVGIGQISSEVPQNLSASRPQDRQFILSSKKLLLSDSGFYLCAWSTGASSYNEQFFGPGTRLTVL.

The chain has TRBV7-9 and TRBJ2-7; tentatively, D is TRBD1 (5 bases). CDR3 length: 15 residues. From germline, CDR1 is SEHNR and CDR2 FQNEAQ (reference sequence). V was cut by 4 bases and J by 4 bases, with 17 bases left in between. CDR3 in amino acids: CASSSFLSGLYEQYF. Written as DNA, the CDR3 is TGTGCCAGCAGCTCGTTCTTATCAGGGCTATACGAGCAGTACTTC.

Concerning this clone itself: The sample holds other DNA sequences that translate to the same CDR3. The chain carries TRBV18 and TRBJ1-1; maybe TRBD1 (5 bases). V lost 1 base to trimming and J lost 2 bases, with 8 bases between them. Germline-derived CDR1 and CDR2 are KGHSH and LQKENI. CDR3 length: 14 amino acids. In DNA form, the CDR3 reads TGTGCCAGCTCACCACGGCAGGGCAACACTGAAGCTTTCTTT. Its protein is CASSPRQGNTEAFF.

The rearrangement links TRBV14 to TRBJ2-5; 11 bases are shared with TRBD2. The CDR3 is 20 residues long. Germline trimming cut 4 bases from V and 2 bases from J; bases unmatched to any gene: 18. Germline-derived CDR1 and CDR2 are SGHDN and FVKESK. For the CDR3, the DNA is TGTGCCAGCAGCCGGACGACTCAATTCCTAGCGGGGGGCCCTCAAGAGACCCAGTACTTC. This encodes CASSRTTQFLAGGPQETQYF.

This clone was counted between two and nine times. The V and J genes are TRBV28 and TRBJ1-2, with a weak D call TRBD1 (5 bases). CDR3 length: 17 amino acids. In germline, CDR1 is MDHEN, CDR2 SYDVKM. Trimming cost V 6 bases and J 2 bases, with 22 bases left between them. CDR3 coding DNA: TGTGCCAGCAGCCCCATAAGGGGAGGGGACCTCAACTATGGCTACACCTTC. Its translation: CASSPIRGGDLNYGYTF.

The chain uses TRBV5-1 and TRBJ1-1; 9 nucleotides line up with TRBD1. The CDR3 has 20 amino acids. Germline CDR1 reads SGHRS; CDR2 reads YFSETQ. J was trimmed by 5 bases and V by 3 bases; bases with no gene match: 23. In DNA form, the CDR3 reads TGCGCCAGCAGCTCAATATCCCCGTTGGGACAGGGATGGAGAGAAACTGAAGCTTTCTTT. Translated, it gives CASSSISPLGQGWRETEAFF. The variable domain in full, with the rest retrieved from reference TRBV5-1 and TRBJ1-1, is KAGVTQTPRYLIKTRGQQVTLSCSPISGHRSVSWYQQTPGQGLQFLFEYFSETQRNKGNFPGRFSGRQFSNSRSEMNVSTLELGDSALYLCASSSISPLGQGWRETEAFFGQGTRLTVV.

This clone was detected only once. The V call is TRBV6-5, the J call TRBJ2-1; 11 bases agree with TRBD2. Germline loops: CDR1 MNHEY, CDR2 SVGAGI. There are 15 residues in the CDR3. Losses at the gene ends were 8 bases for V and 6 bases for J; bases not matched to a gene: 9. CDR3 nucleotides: TGTGCCAGCTATAGCGGGGGGGCACCGGCCAATGAGCAGTTCTTC. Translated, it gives CASYSGGAPANEQFF.

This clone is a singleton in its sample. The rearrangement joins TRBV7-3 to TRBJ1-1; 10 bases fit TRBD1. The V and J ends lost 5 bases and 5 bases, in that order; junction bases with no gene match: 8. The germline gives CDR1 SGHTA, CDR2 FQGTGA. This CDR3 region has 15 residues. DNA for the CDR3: TGTGCCAGCAGCCCGAAGACAGGGGGCATAACTGAAGCTTTCTTT. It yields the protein CASSPKTGGITEAFF.

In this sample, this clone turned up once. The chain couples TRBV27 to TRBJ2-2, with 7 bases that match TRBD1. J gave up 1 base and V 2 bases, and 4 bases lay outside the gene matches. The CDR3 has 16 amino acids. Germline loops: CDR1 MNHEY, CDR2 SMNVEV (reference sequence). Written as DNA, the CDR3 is TGTGCCAGCAGTTTAGTTCCAGGGGGGAACACCGGGGAGCTGTTTTTT. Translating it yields CASSLVPGGNTGELFF.

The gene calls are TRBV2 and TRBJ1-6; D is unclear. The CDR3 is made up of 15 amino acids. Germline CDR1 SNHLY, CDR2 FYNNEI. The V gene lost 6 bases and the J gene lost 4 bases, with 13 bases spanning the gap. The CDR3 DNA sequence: TGTGCCAGCAGACAAACGACAAAGTATAATTCACCCCTCCACTTT. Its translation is CASRQTTKYNSPLHF. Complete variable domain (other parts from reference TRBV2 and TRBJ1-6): EPEVTQTPSHQVTQMGQEVILRCVPISNHLYFYWYRQILGQKVEFLVSFYNNEISEKSEIFDDQFSVERPDGSNFTLKIRSTKLEDSAMYFCASRQTTKYNSPLHFGNGTRLTVT.

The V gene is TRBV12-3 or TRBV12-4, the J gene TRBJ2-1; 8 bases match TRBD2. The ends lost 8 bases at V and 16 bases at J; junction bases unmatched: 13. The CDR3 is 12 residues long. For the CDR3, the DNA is TGTGCCAGCGCCACTACGGGGGCGGGGGGCTTCTTC. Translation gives CASATTGAGGFF.

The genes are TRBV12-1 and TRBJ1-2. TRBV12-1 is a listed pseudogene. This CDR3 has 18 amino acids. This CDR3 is CASSYAKTGGARSDGYTF. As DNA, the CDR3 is TGTGCCAGCAGCTACGCAAAGACCGGGGGGGCGCGGTCCGATGGCTACACCTTC.

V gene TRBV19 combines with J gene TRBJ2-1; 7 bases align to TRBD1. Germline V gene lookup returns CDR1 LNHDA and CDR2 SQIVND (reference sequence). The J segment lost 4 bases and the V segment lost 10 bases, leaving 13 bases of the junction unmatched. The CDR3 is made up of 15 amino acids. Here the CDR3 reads CATAPGDSNYNEQFF. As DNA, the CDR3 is TGTGCCACCGCGCCCGGGGACAGCAATTACAATGAGCAGTTCTTC.

The CDR3 DNA is TGTGCCAGCAGCCTGAGTACAGTGAACACTGAAGCTTTCTTT. Translating gives CASSLSTVNTEAFF. This rearrangement joins TRBV6-5 to TRBJ1-1; no clear D gene. This CDR3 is 14 amino acids long. Trimming pared 6 bases from V and 0 bases from J, leaving 11 bases between. Germline CDR1 reads MNHEY; CDR2 reads SVGAGI.

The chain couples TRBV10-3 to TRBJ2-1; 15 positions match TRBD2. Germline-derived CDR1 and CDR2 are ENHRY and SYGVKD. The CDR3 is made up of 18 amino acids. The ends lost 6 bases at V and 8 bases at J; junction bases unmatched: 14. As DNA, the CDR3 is TGTGCCATCAGGGGAGGACTAGCGGGGGGGTACGGTCCCCATGAGCAGTTCTTC. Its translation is CAIRGGLAGGYGPHEQFF.

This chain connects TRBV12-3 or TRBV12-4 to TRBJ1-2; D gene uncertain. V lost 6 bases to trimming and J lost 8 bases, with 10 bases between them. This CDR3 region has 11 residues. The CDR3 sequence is CASSGGLGYTF. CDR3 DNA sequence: TGTGCCAGCAGCGGTGGGCTAGGCTACACCTTC.

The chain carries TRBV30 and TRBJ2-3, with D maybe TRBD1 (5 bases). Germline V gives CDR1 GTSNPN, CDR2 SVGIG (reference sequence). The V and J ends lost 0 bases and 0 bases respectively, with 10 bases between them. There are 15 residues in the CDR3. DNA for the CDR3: TGTGCCTGGAGTGTTACAGGCGCTAGCACAGATACGCAGTATTTT. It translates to CAWSVTGASTDTQYF. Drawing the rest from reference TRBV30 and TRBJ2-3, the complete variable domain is SQTIHQWPATLVQPVGSPLSLECTVEGTSNPNLYWYRQAAGRGLQLLFYSVGIGQISSEVPQNLSASRPQDRQFILSSKKLLLSDSGFYLCAWSVTGASTDTQYFGPGTRLTVL.

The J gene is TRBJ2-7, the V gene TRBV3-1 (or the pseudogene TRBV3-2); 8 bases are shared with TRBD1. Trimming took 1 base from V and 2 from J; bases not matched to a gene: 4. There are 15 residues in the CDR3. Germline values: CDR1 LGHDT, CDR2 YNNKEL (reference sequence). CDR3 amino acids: CASSQAWTGPYEQYF. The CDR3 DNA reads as TGTGCCAGCAGCCAAGCCTGGACAGGGCCCTACGAGCAGTACTTC.